The 4 T cell receptor beta chains given below trace back to one sample, sequenced in a study of T cells in Graves' hyperthyroidism and ophthalmopathy. TCR beta CDR3 regions were amplified from RNA transcripts. Initially, a first-round RT-PCR of the TCR CDR3 employed the HTBI primer set. TCRdb re-called the multiplex PCR reads with MiXCR, one entry per CDR3 protein. Of 300,000 to 450,000 distinct CDR3 sequences in the sample, about 14% are singletons; the top ten hold 11%. The source material was blood. The receptors originated from a woman in her fifties or sixties with Graves' hyperthyroidism.

This clonotype was observed a handful of times. CDR3 DNA sequence: TGCAGTGCTAGAGATCAGGCTGGGGGACGAATCCTATACAATGAGCAGTTCTTC. Its protein is CSARDQAGGRILYNEQFF. This chain connects TRBV20-1 to TRBJ2-1; either TRBD1 or TRBD2 may fit D (5 bases each). The germline CDR1 and CDR2 sequences are DFQATT and SNEGSKA (reference sequence). With 0 bases removed from V and 4 bases from J, the gap between germline ends came to 22 bases. The CDR3 contains 18 residues.

The genes are TRBV3-1 and TRBJ1-6; no firm D call. Per the germline V gene, CDR1 is LGHDT and CDR2 is YNNKEL (reference sequence). V dropped 5 bases and J dropped 9 bases, with 17 bases sitting between them. The CDR3 length is 15 residues. The CDR3 DNA sequence: TGTGCCAGCAGCTATATGTCCTCTCGGGGTTCACCCCTCCACTTT. Amino acid sequence: CASSYMSSRGSPLHF.

This clonotype was seen many times. The V call is TRBV18, the J call TRBJ2-1, with 11 bases identical to TRBD2. CDR3 length: 17 residues. Germline V gene lookup returns CDR1 KGHSH and CDR2 LQKENI. Trimming cost V 1 base and J 2 bases; bases outside gene matches: 4. The CDR3 region is CASSPQRTSGPYNEQFF. The CDR3, as DNA: TGTGCCAGCTCACCACAACGGACTAGCGGGCCCTACAATGAGCAGTTCTTC.

Ten or more counts support this clonotype. The chain links TRBV2 to TRBJ2-7; possible D gene TRBD1, 5 bases. Germline V gives CDR1 SNHLY, CDR2 FYNNEI. V lost 2 bases to trimming and J lost 6 bases, with 14 bases between them. This CDR3 region has 14 residues. CDR3 amino acids: CASSEIQGGAEQYF. CDR3 sequence (DNA): TGTGCCAGCAGTGAAATTCAGGGTGGCGCCGAGCAGTACTTC.